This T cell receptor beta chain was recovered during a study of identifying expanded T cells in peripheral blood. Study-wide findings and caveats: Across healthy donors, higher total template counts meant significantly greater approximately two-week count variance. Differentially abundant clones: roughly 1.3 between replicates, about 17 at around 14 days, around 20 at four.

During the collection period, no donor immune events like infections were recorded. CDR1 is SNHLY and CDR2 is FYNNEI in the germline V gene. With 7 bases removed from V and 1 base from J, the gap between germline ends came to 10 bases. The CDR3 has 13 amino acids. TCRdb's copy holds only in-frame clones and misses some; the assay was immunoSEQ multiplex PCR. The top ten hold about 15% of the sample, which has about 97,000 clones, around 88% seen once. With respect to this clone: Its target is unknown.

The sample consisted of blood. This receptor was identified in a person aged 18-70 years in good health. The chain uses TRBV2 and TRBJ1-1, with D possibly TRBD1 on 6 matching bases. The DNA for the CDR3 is TGTGCCAGCAATCAGGGACAGAACACTGAAGCTTTCTTT. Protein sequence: CASNQGQNTEAFF.